The 2 T cell receptor beta chains reported below all come from one sample, sequenced in a study of shared clonotypes between healthy human individuals. TCRdb keeps only in-frame clones here, not all; method: immunoSEQ multiplex PCR. This table has roughly 1 million clones, approximately 80% appearing once. Sequencing was performed on memory CD4+ T cells from PBMCs. The subset is: CD45RA-negative fraction. All receptors come from a man in his late teens or twenties in good health. Some clones in this sample may be carry-over from other donors' samples.

The chain couples TRBV11-2 to TRBJ2-3, with D unresolved. V gave up 2 bases and J gave up 8 bases, with 14 bases separating them. The CDR3 contains 14 residues. CDR1 SGHAT and CDR2 FQNNGV come from the germline V gene. The CDR3: CASSLSPAVGTQYF. Written as DNA, the CDR3 is TGTGCCAGCAGCTTAAGCCCGGCAGTCGGTACGCAGTATTTT.

J is TRBJ1-3 and V is TRBV5-6, with D possibly being TRBD1 (5 bases). The CDR3 spans 15 residues. Trimming took off 0 bases at V and 4 bases at J, with 11 bases between the two ends. From germline, CDR1 is SGHDT and CDR2 YYEEEE. CDR3 sequence: CASSLGGAEGNTIYF. CDR3 coding DNA: TGTGCCAGCAGCTTGGGGGGCGCGGAGGGAAACACCATATATTTT.